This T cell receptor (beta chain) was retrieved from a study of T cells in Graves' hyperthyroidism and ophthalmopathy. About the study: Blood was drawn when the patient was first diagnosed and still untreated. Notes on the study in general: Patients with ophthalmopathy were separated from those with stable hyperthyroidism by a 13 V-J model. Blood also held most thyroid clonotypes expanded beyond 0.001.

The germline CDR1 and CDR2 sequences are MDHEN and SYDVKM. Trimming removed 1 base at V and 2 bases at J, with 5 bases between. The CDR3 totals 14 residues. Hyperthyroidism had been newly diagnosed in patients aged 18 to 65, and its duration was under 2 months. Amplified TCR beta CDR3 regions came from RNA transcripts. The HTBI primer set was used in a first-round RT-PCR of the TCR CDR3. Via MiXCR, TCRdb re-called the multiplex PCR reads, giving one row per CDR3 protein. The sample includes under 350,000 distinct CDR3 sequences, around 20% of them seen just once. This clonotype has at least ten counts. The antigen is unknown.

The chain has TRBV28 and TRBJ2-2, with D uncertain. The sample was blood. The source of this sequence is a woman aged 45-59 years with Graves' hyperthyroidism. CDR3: CASSLSGNTGELFF. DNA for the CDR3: TGTGCCAGCAGTTTATCGGGTAACACCGGGGAGCTGTTTTTT. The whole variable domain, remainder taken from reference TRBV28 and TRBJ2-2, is DVKVTQSSRYLVKRTGEKVFLECVQDMDHENMFWYRQDPGLGLRLIYFSYDVKMKEKGDIPEGYSVSREKKERFSLILESASTNQTSMYLCASSLSGNTGELFFGEGSRLTVL.